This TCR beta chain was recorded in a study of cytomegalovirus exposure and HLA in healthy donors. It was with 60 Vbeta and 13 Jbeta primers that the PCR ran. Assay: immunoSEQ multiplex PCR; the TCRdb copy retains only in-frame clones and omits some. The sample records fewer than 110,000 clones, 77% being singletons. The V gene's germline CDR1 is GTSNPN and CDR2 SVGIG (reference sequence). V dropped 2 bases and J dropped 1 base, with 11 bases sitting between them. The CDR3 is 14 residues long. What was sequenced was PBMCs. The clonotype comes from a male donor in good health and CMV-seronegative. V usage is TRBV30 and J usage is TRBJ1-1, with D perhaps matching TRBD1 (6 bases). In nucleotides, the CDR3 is TGTGCCTGGAGTCCCTCGGACAGGAACACTGAAGCTTTCTTT. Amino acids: CAWSPSDRNTEAFF.